This TCR beta chain was captured in a study of blood T cell repertoires in COVID-19. On the study more broadly: Sites across the United States, Italy and Spain contributed samples from acute and convalescent COVID-19.

Original processing notes: The authors estimated nucleated cell counts from reference gene primer amplification. Measured with immunoSEQ multiplex PCR; TCRdb has only the in-frame clones, and not every one. V, J and clone size are those of that table, while D and trimming were read from the DNA. Of some 260,000 clones in the sample, roughly 80% were seen once. Trimming took off 4 bases at V and 6 bases at J, with 19 bases between the two ends. The CDR3 is 15 residues long. From germline, CDR1 is SGDLS and CDR2 YYNGEE. This chain links TRBV9 with TRBJ1-1; no clear D. The sequencing input was peripheral blood. The receptor's source is a woman aged 35 to 49 with active or convalescent COVID-19. The CDR3 is CASSHPGGKIAEAFF. Written as DNA, the CDR3 is TGTGCCAGCAGCCATCCGGGAGGGAAAATCGCTGAAGCTTTCTTT.